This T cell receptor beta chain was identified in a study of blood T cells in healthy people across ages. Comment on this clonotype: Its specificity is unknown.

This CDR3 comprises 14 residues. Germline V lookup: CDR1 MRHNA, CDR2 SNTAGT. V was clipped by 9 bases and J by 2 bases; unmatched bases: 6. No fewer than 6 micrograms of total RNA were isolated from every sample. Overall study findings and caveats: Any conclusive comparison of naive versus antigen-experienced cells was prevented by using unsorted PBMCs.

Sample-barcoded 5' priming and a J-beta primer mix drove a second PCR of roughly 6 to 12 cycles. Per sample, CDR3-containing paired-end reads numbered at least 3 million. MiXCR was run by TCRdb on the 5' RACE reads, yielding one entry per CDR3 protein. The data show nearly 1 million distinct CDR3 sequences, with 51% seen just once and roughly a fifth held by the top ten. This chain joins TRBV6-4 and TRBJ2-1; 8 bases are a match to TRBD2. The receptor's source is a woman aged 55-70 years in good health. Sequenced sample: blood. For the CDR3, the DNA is TGTGCCAGGAGCACTAGCGGACCCTACAATGAGCAGTTCTTC. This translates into CARSTSGPYNEQFF.